This TCR beta chain appears in the sequencing data of a study of cytomegalovirus exposure and HLA in healthy donors (dated 2017 in TCRdb). Study-level background: In an earlier analysis of 587 of the donors, 276 Gb of sequence data and 90 million to 130 million unique TCR beta sequences from roughly 190 million T cells were reported. Besides the first cohort of under 700 subjects, a separate validation cohort made up of 120 different subjects was used. Genome-wide SNP genotypes for about 60% of the 666 donors were used in a later genetic analysis, which treated that subset as a discovery cohort. Across under 500 genotyped donors of the cohort, an average of approximately 200,000 unique TCR beta nucleotide sequences per donor were sequenced, and 15% to 20% of those sequences were non-productive. Every discovery cohort repertoire had been produced on one sequencing platform. Of the roughly 400 genotyped donors, about 84% fell in the genetic ancestry cluster associated with self-reported Caucasian donors. HLA typing included class I and class II loci at four-digit resolution. A later analysis re-analyzed previously published TCR beta repertoires from 660 or so donors and added high-resolution HLA genotyping to study TCR occurrence patterns. Five DR-DQ haplotypes were handled as single units for association and clustering because linkage in the cohort was strong. The study combined high-throughput TCR immunosequencing, statistical association of individual TCRs with disease status, and machine learning to predict cytomegalovirus infection status. Typing coverage varied by locus: roughly 620-640 donors for A, B, C, DRB1 and DQB1; 522 for DQA1; around 610 for DPA1; approximately 490 for DPB1. Rather than using new phenotypic data, the later analysis identified candidate immune exposures from TCR beta sequences and from how often those sequences occurred across donors. About 330 gigabases of sequencing data and around 90 million unique TCR sequences made up an early release that covered around 640 HLA-typed donors. The aim of the study was to test whether cataloging public T cell receptors could identify signatures of past pathogen exposure. Using immunosequencing, the study profiled T cell repertoires from about 650 subjects and related those repertoires to cytomegalovirus serostatus. In an earlier analysis of 500 to 650 of the donors, high-throughput TCR beta sequencing was used to judge whether each TCR beta V gene segment behaved as functional or pseudogenic. Donor age, sex, ethnicity and CMV serostatus were collected together with the repertoire data.

As to this clone: Its antigen remains undetermined. Base quality data are lacking; no much larger clone is found one base away.

Including cysteine and phenylalanine, the CDR3 has 18 amino acids. Only the CDR3 portion is preserved as DNA: 54 bases, with reading frame beginning at the first base. V has 4 bases trimmed and J has 0 bases trimmed; junction bases matching no gene number 10. As encoded in the germline V gene, CDR1 is SGDLS while CDR2 is YYNGEE. Points the paper makes about the study in general: A later analysis associated roughly 17,000 TCR beta sequences with specific HLA alleles at a false discovery rate of 0.05. A later genetic analysis reported fewer N-insertions in productive TCRs among donors in an Asian-associated ancestry cluster than the roughly 720-donor mean. In both the original and validation cohorts, the classifier was reported to diagnose cytomegalovirus status with high specificity and sensitivity. A further reported finding was that TCR beta sequences accurately predicted the HLA-A and HLA-B alleles for most subjects in the first cohort. In this cohort, only TCR beta chains were sequenced, and detectable features were limited by the absence of alpha or paired-chain data. For the cohort, immune exposure information was limited to CMV serostatus. While some public TCRs were present in many individuals, most TCR sequences turned up only very rarely across donors. According to a later analysis, TCR association rates differed among HLA loci, with DRB1 alleles showing the most associated TCRs and HLA-C alleles showing the fewest. The earlier analysis of almost 600 of the donors excluded some 15 rarely observed V segments, including chromosome 9 orphons, because counts were too low. Linkage disequilibrium might explain the correlated functional status among segregating V segments, but an unknown experimental factor could not be ruled out. A later genetic analysis associated a missense DCLRE1C variant with V-gene and J-gene trimming of TCR beta chains, and an independent cohort replicated the association. In a later analysis, several top co-occurrence clusters were reported to appear linked to parvovirus B19, influenza, CMV and Epstein-Barr virus. In vitro tests confirmed that a few of the cytomegalovirus-associated TCR beta chains recognize cytomegalovirus antigens. According to a later analysis, most CMV-associated TCR beta chains appeared to be HLA-restricted, and the HLA associations seemed to be driven largely by CMV exposure. When HLA alleles, especially DR and DQ, strongly co-occurred, TCR associations were difficult to assign to individual alleles. Sequencing depth was assumed to be roughly uniform across donors in the presence/absence analyses, though that assumption may not hold. Because the 87-base-pair reads could not distinguish some IMGT-functional V segments, including TRBV6-2 and TRBV6-3, those segments were excluded. In a later analysis, HLA-associated TCR beta chains were found to be more clonally expanded and to have lower generation probabilities than equally common non-associated chains. The study gave a list of some 150 TCR beta chains associated with cytomegalovirus. A group of highly shared sequence variants was considered likely to be a technical artifact of the sequencing pipeline. In an earlier analysis of around 500 of the donors, most TCR beta V segments appeared in productive rearrangements about 87% or about 30% of the time, broadly matching IMGT annotations. It was suggested by the authors that the approach could potentially be generalized to other disease states and immunological phenotypes. Because HLA typing was missing for some donors at each locus, association tests included only the typed subset.

The receptor library was made with the immunoSEQ multiplex PCR assay. A mixture of 60 forward primers for TCR Vbeta segments and 13 reverse primers for TCR Jbeta segments was used in the multiplex PCR. A multiplex PCR assay on genomic DNA amplified the CDR3 region of rearranged TCR beta genes. The amplified TCR beta libraries were sequenced on the Illumina HiSeq System as 87-base-pair reads. The source study handled its data this way. A later analysis tallied roughly 80 million unique TCR beta chains across the 640 or so repertoires, and about 12 million of those chains were shared by two or more donors. A nearest-neighbor algorithm error-corrected the raw reads and collapsed the reads into unique sequences, merging closely related sequences to remove PCR and sequencing errors. CDR3 sequences were aligned to IMGT reference sequences to assign V, D and J gene segments. For a sequence to be retained, a match of at least six nucleotides to both a V gene segment and a J gene segment was required. Rearrangements were called productive when the CDR3 lacked stop codons and stayed in frame with V and J; all others were non-productive. CDR3 was defined by IMGT convention, running from the second conserved V-encoded cysteine to the conserved J-encoded phenylalanine. The earlier analysis of a few hundred of the donors excluded any sequence lacking an unambiguous match to a single V gene segment. In an earlier analysis of a few hundred of the donors, a V segment was called functional when productive rearrangements were above 56.7%, and segregating when the standard deviation between donors exceeded 5%. To diagnose cytomegalovirus status from the catalog of TCR beta chain sequences, a statistical classification framework was built. In a later analysis, V and J genes were assigned by comparing TCR nucleotide sequences against IMGT/GENE-DB human TR gene sequences. The TCRdist pipeline was used in a later analysis to assign CDR3 sequences and most-parsimonious VDJ recombination scenarios. In a later analysis, each TCR beta chain was defined by its CDR3 amino acid sequence together with its V-gene family, and reads without a unique V-gene family were excluded. As a way to deal with suspected cross-contamination and a sequencing artifact, a later analysis dropped hundreds of nucleotide sequences that were highly shared and had low generation probability. In a later analysis, a clonal expansion index was calculated for each public chain from normalized within-repertoire ranks of inferred template counts. In a later analysis, generation probabilities were computed with a VDJ recombination model fitted to out-of-frame rearrangements, and the resulting probabilities were checked against IGoR. In a later analysis, TCR-TCR, TCR-HLA and TCR-CMV co-occurrence was scored with hypergeometric tests, and a repertoire-size bias correction was applied to TCR pairs. A later analysis estimated false discovery rates by permuting HLA or CMV assignments 20 times. A later analysis grouped co-occurring TCRs with DBSCAN, adding TCRdist sequence similarity when clustering within HLA-allele-positive subsets. Repertoires with fewer than 30,000 or more than 120,000 public chains were left out of co-occurrence clustering, as were about five repertoires with anomalous nucleotide sharing. What TCRdb holds here is the immuneACCESS table cut down to in-frame rearrangements. Part of the clones is not present; checked against another copy, under half of the missing clones reflect an unresolved V gene, and the others are unexplained. V, J and clone size derive from that table, while D and trimming were established from the DNA sequence. Here the sample has about 90,000 clones; around three fifths occur a single time. The top ten clones comprise 20% to 25% of the sample.

The cohort was made up of roughly 670 healthy bone marrow donors. All cohort members were sampled while nominally healthy, although unrecorded immune exposures were likely present. The donor was CMV seropositive and belonged to the group of 250 to 300 seropositive cohort members. A peripheral blood sample was provided by each donor, and peripheral blood mononuclear cells were used for TCR beta sequencing. Genomic DNA was extracted from the blood cell samples with the Qiagen DNeasy Blood Extraction Kit. The source material was PBMCs. The clonotype comes from a woman aged 45-60 years in good health and CMV-seropositive. The V and J genes are TRBV9 and TRBJ2-6; 7 of the junction bases match TRBD1. In nucleotides, the sequence is TGTGCCAGCAGCACAGACAGGGATTCGAGCTCTGGGGCCAACGTCCTGACTTTC. It specifies CASSTDRDSSSGANVLTF.